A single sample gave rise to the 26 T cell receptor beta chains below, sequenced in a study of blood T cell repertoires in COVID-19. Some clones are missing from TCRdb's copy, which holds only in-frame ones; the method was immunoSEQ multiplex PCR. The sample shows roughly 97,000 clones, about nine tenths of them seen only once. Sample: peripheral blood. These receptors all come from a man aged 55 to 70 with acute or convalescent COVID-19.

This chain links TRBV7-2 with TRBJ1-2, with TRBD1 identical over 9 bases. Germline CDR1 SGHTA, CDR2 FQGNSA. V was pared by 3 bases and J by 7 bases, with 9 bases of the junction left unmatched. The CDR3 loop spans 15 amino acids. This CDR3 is CASSFGRQGGFGYTF. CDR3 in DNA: TGTGCCAGCAGCTTCGGCCGACAGGGGGGCTTTGGCTACACCTTC.

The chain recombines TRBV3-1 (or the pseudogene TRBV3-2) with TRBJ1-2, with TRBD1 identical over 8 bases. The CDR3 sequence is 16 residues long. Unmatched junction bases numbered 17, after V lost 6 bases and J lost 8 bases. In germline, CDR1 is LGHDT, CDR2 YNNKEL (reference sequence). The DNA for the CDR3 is TGTGCCAGCAGTCCGACCGCTCCCACAGGGGGAAGGGGCTACACCTTC. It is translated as CASSPTAPTGGRGYTF.

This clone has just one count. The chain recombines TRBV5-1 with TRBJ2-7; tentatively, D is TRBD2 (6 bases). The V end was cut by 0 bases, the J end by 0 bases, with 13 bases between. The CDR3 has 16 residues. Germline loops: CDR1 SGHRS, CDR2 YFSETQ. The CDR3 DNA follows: TGCGCCAGCAGCTTGGACCCGCTAGCGTCCTCCTACGAGCAGTACTTC. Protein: CASSLDPLASSYEQYF.

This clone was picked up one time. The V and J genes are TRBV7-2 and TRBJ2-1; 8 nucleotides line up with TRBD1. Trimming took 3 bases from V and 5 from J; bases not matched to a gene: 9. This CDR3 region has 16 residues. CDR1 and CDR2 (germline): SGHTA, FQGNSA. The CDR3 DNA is TGTGCCAGCAGCTTCCTAGCCTTGGACAGGGACAATGAGCAGTTCTTC. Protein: CASSFLALDRDNEQFF. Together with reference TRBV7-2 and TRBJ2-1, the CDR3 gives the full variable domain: GAGVSQSPSNKVTEKGKDVELRCDPISGHTALYWYRQSLGQGLEFLIYFQGNSAPDKSGLPSDRFSAERTGGSVSTLTIQRTQQEDSAVYLCASSFLALDRDNEQFFGPGTRLTVL.

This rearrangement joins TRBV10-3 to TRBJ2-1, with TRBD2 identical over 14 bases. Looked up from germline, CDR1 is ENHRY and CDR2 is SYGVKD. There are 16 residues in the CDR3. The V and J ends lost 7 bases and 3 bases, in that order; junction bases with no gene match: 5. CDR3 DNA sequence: TGTGCCATCACCCTGACTAGCGGGGGGGACTACAATGAGCAGTTCTTC. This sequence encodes CAITLTSGGDYNEQFF.

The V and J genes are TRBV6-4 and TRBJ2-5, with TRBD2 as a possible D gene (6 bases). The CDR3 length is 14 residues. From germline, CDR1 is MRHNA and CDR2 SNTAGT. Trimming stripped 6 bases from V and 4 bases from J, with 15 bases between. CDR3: CASSQNGGGETQYF. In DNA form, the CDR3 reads TGTGCCAGCAGCCAGAACGGGGGAGGAGAGACCCAGTACTTC.

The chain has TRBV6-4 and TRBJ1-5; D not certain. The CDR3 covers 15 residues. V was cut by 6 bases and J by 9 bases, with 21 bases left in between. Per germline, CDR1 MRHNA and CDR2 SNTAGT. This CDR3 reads CASSTTGRGSTPQHF. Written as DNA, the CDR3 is TGTGCCAGCAGCACGACCGGCCGGGGAAGTACGCCCCAGCATTTT.

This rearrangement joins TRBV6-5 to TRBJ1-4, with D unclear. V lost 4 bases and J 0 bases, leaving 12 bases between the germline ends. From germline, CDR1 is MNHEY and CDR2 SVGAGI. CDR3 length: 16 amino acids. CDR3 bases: TGTGCCAGCAGTTCTGCAATGACATCAACTAATGAAAAACTGTTTTTT. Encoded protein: CASSSAMTSTNEKLFF.

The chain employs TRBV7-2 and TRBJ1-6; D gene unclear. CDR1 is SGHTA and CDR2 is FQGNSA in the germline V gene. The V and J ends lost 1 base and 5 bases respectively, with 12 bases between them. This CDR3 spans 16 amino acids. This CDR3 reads CASSLVPAGNNSPLHF. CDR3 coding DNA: TGTGCCAGCAGCTTAGTCCCCGCCGGGAATAATTCACCCCTCCACTTT.

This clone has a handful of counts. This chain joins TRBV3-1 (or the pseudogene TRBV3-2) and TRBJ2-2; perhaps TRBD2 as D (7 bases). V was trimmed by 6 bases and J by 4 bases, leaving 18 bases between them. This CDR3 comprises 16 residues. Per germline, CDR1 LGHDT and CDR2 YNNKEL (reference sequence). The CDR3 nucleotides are TGTGCCAGCAGTGTGGGAGTGGGGGGGCCCACCGGGGAGCTGTTTTTT. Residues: CASSVGVGGPTGELFF.

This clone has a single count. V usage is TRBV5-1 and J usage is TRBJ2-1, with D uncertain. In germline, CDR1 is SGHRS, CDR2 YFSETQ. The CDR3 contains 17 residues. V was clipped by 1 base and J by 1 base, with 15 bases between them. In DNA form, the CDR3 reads TGCGCCAGCAGCTTGAGCGACTCCTCTCGATCCTACAATGAGCAGTTCTTC. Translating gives CASSLSDSSRSYNEQFF. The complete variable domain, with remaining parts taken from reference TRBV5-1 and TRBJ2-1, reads KAGVTQTPRYLIKTRGQQVTLSCSPISGHRSVSWYQQTPGQGLQFLFEYFSETQRNKGNFPGRFSGRQFSNSRSEMNVSTLELGDSALYLCASSLSDSSRSYNEQFFGPGTRLTVL.

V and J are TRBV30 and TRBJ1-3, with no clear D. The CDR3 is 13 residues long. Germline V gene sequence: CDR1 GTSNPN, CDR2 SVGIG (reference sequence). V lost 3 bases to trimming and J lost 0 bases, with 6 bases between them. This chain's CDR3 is CAWSPHSGNTIYF. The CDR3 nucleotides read TGTGCCTGGAGCCCACACTCTGGAAACACCATATATTTT. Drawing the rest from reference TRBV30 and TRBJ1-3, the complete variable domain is SQTIHQWPATLVQPVGSPLSLECTVEGTSNPNLYWYRQAAGRGLQLLFYSVGIGQISSEVPQNLSASRPQDRQFILSSKKLLLSDSGFYLCAWSPHSGNTIYFGEGSWLTVV.

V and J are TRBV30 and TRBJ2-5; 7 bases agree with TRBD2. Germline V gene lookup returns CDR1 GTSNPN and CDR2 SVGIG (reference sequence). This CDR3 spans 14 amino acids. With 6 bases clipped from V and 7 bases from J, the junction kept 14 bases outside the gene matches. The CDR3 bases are TGTGCCTGTGAAAGCGGGGAGCCTCGGGGGACCCAGTACTTC. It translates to CACESGEPRGTQYF.

The chain's CDR3 is CASSPLGQGKVTEAFF. The CDR3 DNA follows: TGTGCCAGCAGCCCCCTTGGACAGGGGAAGGTCACTGAAGCTTTCTTT. The rearrangement joins TRBV5-6 to TRBJ1-1; the match to TRBD1 covers 9 bases. V was pared by 4 bases and J by 4 bases, with 11 bases of the junction left unmatched. This CDR3 is 16 amino acids long. Germline V CDR1 and CDR2: SGHDT, YYEEEE.

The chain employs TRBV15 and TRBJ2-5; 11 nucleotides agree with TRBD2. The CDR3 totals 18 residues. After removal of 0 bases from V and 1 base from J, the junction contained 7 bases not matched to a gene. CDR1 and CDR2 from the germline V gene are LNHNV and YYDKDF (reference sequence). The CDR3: CATSRDLGTSGPQETQYF. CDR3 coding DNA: TGTGCCACCAGCAGAGATCTCGGGACTAGCGGACCCCAAGAGACCCAGTACTTC. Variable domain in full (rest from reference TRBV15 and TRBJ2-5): DAMVIQNPRYQVTQFGKPVTLSCSQTLNHNVMYWYQQKSSQAPKLLFHYYDKDFNNEADTPDNFQSRRPNTSFCFLDIRSPGLGDTAMYLCATSRDLGTSGPQETQYFGPGTRLLVL.

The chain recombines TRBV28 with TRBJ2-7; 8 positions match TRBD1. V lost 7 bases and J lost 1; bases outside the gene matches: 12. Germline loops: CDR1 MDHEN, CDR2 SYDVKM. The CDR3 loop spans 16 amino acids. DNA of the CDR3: TGTGCCAGCACCACACCCACGGGGACAGGTTCCTACGAGCAGTACTTC. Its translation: CASTTPTGTGSYEQYF.

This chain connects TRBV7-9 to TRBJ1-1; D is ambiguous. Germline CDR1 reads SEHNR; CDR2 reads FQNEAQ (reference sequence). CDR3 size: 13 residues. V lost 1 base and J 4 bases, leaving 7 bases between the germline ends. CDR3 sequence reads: CASSLEGGTEAFF. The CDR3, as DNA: TGTGCCAGCAGCTTAGAGGGAGGCACTGAAGCTTTCTTT.

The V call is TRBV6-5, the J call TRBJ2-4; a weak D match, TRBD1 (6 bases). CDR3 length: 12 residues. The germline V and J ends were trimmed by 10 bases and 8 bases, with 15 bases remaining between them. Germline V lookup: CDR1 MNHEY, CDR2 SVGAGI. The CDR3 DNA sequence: TGTGCCACAACAGGGAGTTCGGACATTCAGTACTTC. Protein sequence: CATTGSSDIQYF.

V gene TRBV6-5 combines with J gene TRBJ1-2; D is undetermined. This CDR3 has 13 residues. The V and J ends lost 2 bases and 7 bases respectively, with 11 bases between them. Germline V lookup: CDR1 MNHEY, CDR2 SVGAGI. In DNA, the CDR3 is TGTGCCAGCAGTTACGCCCCTACCACTGGCTACACCTTC. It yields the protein CASSYAPTTGYTF.

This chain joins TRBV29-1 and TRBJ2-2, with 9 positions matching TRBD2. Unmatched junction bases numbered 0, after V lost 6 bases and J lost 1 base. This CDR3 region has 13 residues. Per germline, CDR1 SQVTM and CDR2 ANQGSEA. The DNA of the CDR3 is TGCAGCGTAGCGGGGGGGAACACCGGGGAGCTGTTTTTT. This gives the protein CSVAGGNTGELFF.

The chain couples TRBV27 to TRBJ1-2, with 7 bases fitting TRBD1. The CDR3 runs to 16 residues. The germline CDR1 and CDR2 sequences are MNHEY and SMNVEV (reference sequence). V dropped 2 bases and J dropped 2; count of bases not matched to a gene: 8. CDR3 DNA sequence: TGTGCCAGCAGTTTAAATACAGGGGAGGCGAACTATGGCTACACCTTC. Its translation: CASSLNTGEANYGYTF.

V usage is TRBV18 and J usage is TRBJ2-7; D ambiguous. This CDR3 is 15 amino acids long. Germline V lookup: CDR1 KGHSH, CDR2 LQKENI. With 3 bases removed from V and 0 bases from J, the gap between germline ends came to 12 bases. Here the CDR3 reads CASSPGSESSYEQYF. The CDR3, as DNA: TGTGCCAGCTCACCTGGCAGCGAGAGCTCCTACGAGCAGTACTTC.

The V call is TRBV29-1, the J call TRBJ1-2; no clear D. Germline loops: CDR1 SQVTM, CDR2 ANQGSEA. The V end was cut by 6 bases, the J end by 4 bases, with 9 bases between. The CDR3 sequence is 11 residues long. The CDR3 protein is CSVTRSYGYTF. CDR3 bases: TGCAGCGTAACTAGATCCTATGGCTACACCTTC.

Here the CDR3 reads CASSLDRVRGYTF. The CDR3 nucleotides are TGCGCCAGCAGCTTGGACAGGGTGCGTGGCTACACCTTC. V and J are TRBV5-1 and TRBJ1-2; D is possibly TRBD1 (6 bases). CDR1 SGHRS and CDR2 YFSETQ come from the germline V gene. CDR3 length: 13 amino acids. The V gene lost 0 bases and the J gene lost 7 bases, with 10 bases spanning the gap. Full variable domain (outside the CDR3, taken from reference TRBV5-1 and TRBJ1-2): KAGVTQTPRYLIKTRGQQVTLSCSPISGHRSVSWYQQTPGQGLQFLFEYFSETQRNKGNFPGRFSGRQFSNSRSEMNVSTLELGDSALYLCASSLDRVRGYTFGSGTRLTVV.

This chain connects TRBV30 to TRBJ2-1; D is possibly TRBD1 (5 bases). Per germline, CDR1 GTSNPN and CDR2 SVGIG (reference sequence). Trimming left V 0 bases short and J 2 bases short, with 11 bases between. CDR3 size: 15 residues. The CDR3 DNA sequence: TGTGCCTGGAGTGTACCTGGGGCCGCCTACAATGAGCAGTTCTTC. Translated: CAWSVPGAAYNEQFF. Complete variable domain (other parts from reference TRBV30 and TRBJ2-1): SQTIHQWPATLVQPVGSPLSLECTVEGTSNPNLYWYRQAAGRGLQLLFYSVGIGQISSEVPQNLSASRPQDRQFILSSKKLLLSDSGFYLCAWSVPGAAYNEQFFGPGTRLTVL.

CDR3 sequence: CASSLVPGGLGNTIYF. The CDR3 DNA reads as TGTGCCAGCAGTTTAGTCCCGGGGGGCCTCGGAAACACCATATATTTT. The rearrangement links TRBV27 to TRBJ1-3, with a weak D call TRBD1 (6 bases). Germline values: CDR1 MNHEY, CDR2 SMNVEV (reference sequence). The CDR3 sequence is 16 residues long. The V end was cut by 2 bases, the J end by 4 bases, with 15 bases between.